Listed below are T cell receptor beta chains from one sample, sequenced in a study of T cell repertoires in aging, cancer and after chemotherapy. TCRdb itself ran the multiplex PCR reads through MiXCR, one entry per CDR3 protein. The sample has around 5,300 distinct CDR3 sequences, roughly 27% seen once; the top ten hold roughly 8%. The specimen sequenced was blood. The receptors originated from a human donor in good health. CDR3s include the opening cysteine and the closing phenylalanine or tryptophan. D genes are given only for firm matches. Size is omitted from some rows. Given values are once, few, many or a class for expanded clones.

size: few; D: .; J: TRBJ2-1; V: TRBV7-2; DNA: TGTGCCAGCAGCTTAGTCGCGAGACCAAATGAGCAGTTCTTC; CDR3: CASSLVARPNEQFF
size: few; D: .; J: TRBJ2-4; V: TRBV15; DNA: TGTGCCACCCGAGCAGCATCGGACCCTATAGCCAAAAACATTCAGTACTTC; CDR3: CATRAASDPIAKNIQYF
size: few; D: .; J: TRBJ1-5; V: TRBV27; DNA: TGTGCCAGCAGTTTATCGAATACCAATCAGCCCCAGCATTTT; CDR3: CASSLSNTNQPQHF
size: large; D: .; J: TRBJ2-3; V: TRBV6-5; DNA: TGTGCCAGCACCCTCTCCCCTAGCGCTGATACGCAGTATTTT; CDR3: CASTLSPSADTQYF
size: medium-sized; D: .; J: TRBJ2-5; V: TRBV5-4; DNA: TGTGCCAGCAGCTTGAAAGAGACCCAGTACTTC; CDR3: CASSLKETQYF
size: .; D: .; J: TRBJ1-1; V: TRBV5-4; DNA: TGTGCCAGCCGCCGAGGGGAGAACACTGAAGCTTTCTTT; CDR3: CASRRGENTEAFF
size: .; D: .; J: TRBJ2-3; V: TRBV12-3/TRBV12-4; DNA: TGTGTCAGCAGTGGACAGCGCACAGATACGCAGTATTTT; CDR3: CVSSGQRTDTQYF
size: medium-sized; D: .; J: TRBJ1-5; V: TRBV6-5; DNA: TGTGCCAGCAGTTCCCAAACAGGTTATCAGCCCCAGCATTTT; CDR3: CASSSQTGYQPQHF
size: medium-sized; D: .; J: TRBJ2-6; V: TRBV6-1; DNA: TGTGCCAGCAGCGATAGGGGTGGAGTACCTCCTGGGGCCAACGTCCTGACTTTC; CDR3: CASSDRGGVPPGANVLTF
size: .; D: .; J: TRBJ2-6; V: TRBV5-1; DNA: TGCGCCAGCAGCTTGACGTTCCAGGGGGGGACAGGGGCCAACGTCCTGACTTTC; CDR3: CASSLTFQGGTGANVLTF
size: medium-sized; D: TRBD2; J: TRBJ2-3; V: TRBV27; DNA: TGTGCCAGCAGTTACGGGACTAGCGGATGGGATACGCAGTATTTT; CDR3: CASSYGTSGWDTQYF
size: medium-sized; D: .; J: TRBJ2-1; V: TRBV27; DNA: TGTGCCAGCAGTTTAGGGTCAGGTAGGGCCAATGAGCAGTTCTTC; CDR3: CASSLGSGRANEQFF
size: medium-sized; D: TRBD2; J: TRBJ2-1; V: TRBV19; DNA: TGTGCCAGTAGTATCCAGGGACTAGCGGGCGCCAATGAGCAGTTCTTC; CDR3: CASSIQGLAGANEQFF
size: few; D: .; J: TRBJ2-7; V: TRBV7-2; DNA: TGTGCCAGCAGCTCCCGGGGTGGCAGGGGTAACGAGCAGTACTTC; CDR3: CASSSRGGRGNEQYF
size: large; D: .; J: TRBJ2-6; V: TRBV27; DNA: TGTGCCAGCAGTTCCGGGGAGGCCAACGTCCTGACTTTC; CDR3: CASSSGEANVLTF
size: few; D: .; J: TRBJ1-2; V: TRBV6-1; DNA: TGTGCCAGCAGTGAAAGTGCGGGGTTGAATGGCTACACCTTC; CDR3: CASSESAGLNGYTF
size: few; D: TRBD2; J: TRBJ2-3; V: TRBV7-9; DNA: TGTGCCAGCAGCGGAAGACTAGCTAGCACAGATACGCAGTATTTT; CDR3: CASSGRLASTDTQYF
size: .; D: TRBD1; J: TRBJ1-4; V: TRBV7-9; DNA: TGTGCCAGCAGCTTAGGGGACAGGTTTAATGAAAAACTGTTTTTT; CDR3: CASSLGDRFNEKLFF
size: medium-sized; D: TRBD1; J: TRBJ1-2; V: TRBV4-2; DNA: TGTGCCAGCAGCCAAGCAGGGGGCGACTATGGCTACACCTTC; CDR3: CASSQAGGDYGYTF
size: medium-sized; D: .; J: TRBJ1-1; V: TRBV29-1; DNA: TGCAGCGCGAGCTCGGGGGGCCACACTGAAGCTTTCTTT; CDR3: CSASSGGHTEAFF
size: few; D: .; J: TRBJ1-1; V: TRBV5-1; DNA: TGCGCCAGCAGCCTTGATGGGGGGCCGGGGACTGAAGCTTTCTTT; CDR3: CASSLDGGPGTEAFF
size: .; D: TRBD1; J: TRBJ2-7; V: TRBV20-1; DNA: TGCAGTGCTATTGGGACAGGGGATCCCGGGCAGTACTTC; CDR3: CSAIGTGDPGQYF
size: .; D: TRBD2; J: TRBJ2-1; V: TRBV13; DNA: TGTGCCAGCAGCCCCCGTTCGGCCAGCGGGAGTGGGCAGTTCTTC; CDR3: CASSPRSASGSGQFF
size: .; D: .; J: TRBJ2-5; V: TRBV28; DNA: TGTGCCCCTAGAGGAGAGACCCAGTACTTC; CDR3: CAPRGETQYF
size: .; D: TRBD1; J: TRBJ2-7; V: TRBV10-3; DNA: TGTGCCATCAGTGAAACAGGGGATATCTCCTACGAGCAGTACTTC; CDR3: CAISETGDISYEQYF
size: medium-sized; D: .; J: TRBJ1-2; V: TRBV6-1; DNA: TGTGCCAGCAGTGAGGGGACTGCTAACTATGGCTACACCTTC; CDR3: CASSEGTANYGYTF
size: .; D: .; J: TRBJ2-5; V: TRBV6-5; DNA: TGTGCCAGCAGTCACCCAACGCAAGAGACAAAGTACTTC; CDR3: CASSHPTQETKYF
size: few; D: .; J: TRBJ1-1; V: TRBV5-5; DNA: TGTGCCAGCAGCTACAGACAGCAGAACACTGAAGCTTTCTTT; CDR3: CASSYRQQNTEAFF
size: medium-sized; D: .; J: TRBJ2-7; V: TRBV5-1; DNA: TGCGCCAGCAGCTTGAGGATGGAGGGTTCCTACGAGCAGTACTTC; CDR3: CASSLRMEGSYEQYF
size: .; D: .; J: TRBJ1-6; V: TRBV20-1; DNA: TGCAGTGCTAGAGATCGGGTTTCACCCCTCCACTTT; CDR3: CSARDRVSPLHF
size: .; D: .; J: TRBJ2-5; V: TRBV10-1; DNA: TGCGCCAGCAACCCTGGGGTAACGGGTCAAGAGACCCAGTACTTC; CDR3: CASNPGVTGQETQYF
size: medium-sized; D: .; J: TRBJ2-6; V: TRBV27; DNA: TGTGCCAGCAGTTTGAACCGATACTCTGGGGCCAACGTCCTGACTTTC; CDR3: CASSLNRYSGANVLTF
size: .; D: .; J: TRBJ1-2; V: TRBV20-1; DNA: TGCAGTGCTCCGGACTATGGCTACACCTTC; CDR3: CSAPDYGYTF
size: medium-sized; D: TRBD1; J: TRBJ2-3; V: TRBV30; DNA: TGTGCCTGGAGTGGCGACAGGGAAAACACAGATACGCAGTATTTT; CDR3: CAWSGDRENTDTQYF
size: .; D: .; J: TRBJ1-1; V: TRBV5-1; DNA: TGCGCCAGCAGCTTGTTCCGGGGGAACACTGAAGCTTTCTTT; CDR3: CASSLFRGNTEAFF
size: medium-sized; D: .; J: TRBJ1-4; V: TRBV11-1; DNA: TGTGCCAGCAGCCTGGATGCAACTAATGAAAAACTGTTTTTT; CDR3: CASSLDATNEKLFF
size: .; D: .; J: TRBJ2-7; V: TRBV27; DNA: TGTGCCAGCAGTTTATTAGGGGGCGAGCAGTACTTC; CDR3: CASSLLGGEQYF
size: .; D: TRBD1; J: TRBJ1-5; V: TRBV28; DNA: TGTGCCAGCAGTCCGACAGGGTTTCAGCCCCAGCATTTT; CDR3: CASSPTGFQPQHF
size: few; D: .; J: TRBJ2-1; V: TRBV20-1; DNA: TGCAGTGCTAGAGATCGAGCGGGTATAAGCTCCTACAATGAGCAGTTCTTC; CDR3: CSARDRAGISSYNEQFF
size: medium-sized; D: .; J: TRBJ2-1; V: TRBV6-5; DNA: TGTGCCAGCAGTTCGCGACTGGGGGGCTCCTACAATGAGCAGTTCTTC; CDR3: CASSSRLGGSYNEQFF
size: medium-sized; D: .; J: TRBJ1-3; V: TRBV10-3; DNA: TGTGCCATTGGACTCCAGGGAGGAAACACCATATATTTT; CDR3: CAIGLQGGNTIYF
size: .; D: TRBD1; J: TRBJ2-5; V: TRBV19; DNA: TGTGCCAGTAGTCCGGACAGGACCTGGGGAGAGACCCAGTACTTC; CDR3: CASSPDRTWGETQYF
size: medium-sized; D: TRBD1; J: TRBJ1-4; V: TRBV29-1; DNA: TGCAGCGTCGGTGGGACAGGGGTTAAAGAAAGTGAAAAACTGTTTTTT; CDR3: CSVGGTGVKESEKLFF
size: few; D: TRBD1; J: TRBJ1-2; V: TRBV28; DNA: TGTGCCAGCAGCGGGGCCGGGACAGGGTTCCATGGCTACACCTTC; CDR3: CASSGAGTGFHGYTF
size: medium-sized; D: .; J: TRBJ1-2; V: TRBV7-6; DNA: TGTGCCAGCAGCTTAGAGGGAAATGGCTACACCTTC; CDR3: CASSLEGNGYTF
size: medium-sized; D: .; J: TRBJ1-1; V: TRBV5-6; DNA: TGTGCCAGCAGCCCAGGGAGCGCTGAAGCTTTCTTT; CDR3: CASSPGSAEAFF
size: .; D: TRBD1; J: TRBJ2-3; V: TRBV29-1; DNA: TGCAGCGTGGGGACAGGGACCACAGATACGCAGTATTTT; CDR3: CSVGTGTTDTQYF
size: .; D: TRBD2; J: TRBJ2-3; V: TRBV20-1; DNA: TGCAGTGCCCATTCTAGCGGGAGAGGCGCAGATACGCAGTATTTT; CDR3: CSAHSSGRGADTQYF
size: few; D: .; J: TRBJ2-7; V: TRBV5-1; DNA: TGCGCCAGCAGACGCCGGGACGGGCCATCCTACGAGCAGTACTTC; CDR3: CASRRRDGPSYEQYF
size: medium-sized; D: .; J: TRBJ1-6; V: TRBV27; DNA: TGTGCCAGCAGTTTCCGTGATTATTCACCCCTCCACTTT; CDR3: CASSFRDYSPLHF